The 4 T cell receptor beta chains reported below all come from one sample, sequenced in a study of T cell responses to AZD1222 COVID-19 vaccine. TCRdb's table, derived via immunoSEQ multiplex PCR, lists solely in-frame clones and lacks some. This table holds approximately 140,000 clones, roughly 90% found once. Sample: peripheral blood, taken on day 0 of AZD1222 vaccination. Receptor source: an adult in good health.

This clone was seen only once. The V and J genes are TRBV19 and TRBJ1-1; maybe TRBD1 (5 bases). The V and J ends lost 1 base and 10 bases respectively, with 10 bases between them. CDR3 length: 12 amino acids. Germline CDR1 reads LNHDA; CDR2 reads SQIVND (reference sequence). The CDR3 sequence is CASSIGGRGAFF. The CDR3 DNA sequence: TGTGCCAGTAGTATAGGGGGCCGGGGAGCTTTCTTT.

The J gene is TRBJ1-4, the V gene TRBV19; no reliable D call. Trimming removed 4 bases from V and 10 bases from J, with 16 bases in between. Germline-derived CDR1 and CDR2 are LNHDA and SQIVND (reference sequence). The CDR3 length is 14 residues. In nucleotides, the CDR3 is TGTGCCAGTAGTACCTCCAATCCCCCTGGAAAACTGTTTTTT. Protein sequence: CASSTSNPPGKLFF.

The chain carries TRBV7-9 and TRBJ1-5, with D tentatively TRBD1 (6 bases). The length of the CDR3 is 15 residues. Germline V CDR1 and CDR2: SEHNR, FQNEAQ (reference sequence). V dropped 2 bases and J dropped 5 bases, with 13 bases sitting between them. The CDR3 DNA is TGTGCCAGCAGCTTATCCGGGGGCAGAGATCAGCCCCAGCATTTT. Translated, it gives CASSLSGGRDQPQHF.

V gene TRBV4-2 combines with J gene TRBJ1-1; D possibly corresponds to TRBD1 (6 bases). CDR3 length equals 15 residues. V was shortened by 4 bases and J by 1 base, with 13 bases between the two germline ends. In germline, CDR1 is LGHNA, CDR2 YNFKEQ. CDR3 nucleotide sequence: TGTGCCAGCAGCCCTATAGGGGGGGGGAACACTGAAGCTTTCTTT. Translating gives CASSPIGGGNTEAFF.